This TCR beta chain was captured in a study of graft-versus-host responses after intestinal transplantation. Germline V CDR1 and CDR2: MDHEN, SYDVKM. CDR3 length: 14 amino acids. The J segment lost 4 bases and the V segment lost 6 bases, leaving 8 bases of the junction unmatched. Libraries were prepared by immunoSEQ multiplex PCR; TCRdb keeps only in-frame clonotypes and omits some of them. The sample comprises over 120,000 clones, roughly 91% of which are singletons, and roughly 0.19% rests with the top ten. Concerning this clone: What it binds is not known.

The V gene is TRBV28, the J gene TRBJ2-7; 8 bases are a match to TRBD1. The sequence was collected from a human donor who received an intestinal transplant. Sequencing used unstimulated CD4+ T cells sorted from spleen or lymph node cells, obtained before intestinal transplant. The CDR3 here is CASRGDRRQYEQYF. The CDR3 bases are TGTGCCAGCAGAGGGGACAGGCGACAGTACGAGCAGTACTTC. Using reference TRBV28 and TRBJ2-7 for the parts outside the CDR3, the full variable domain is DVKVTQSSRYLVKRTGEKVFLECVQDMDHENMFWYRQDPGLGLRLIYFSYDVKMKEKGDIPEGYSVSREKKERFSLILESASTNQTSMYLCASRGDRRQYEQYFGPGTRLTVT.